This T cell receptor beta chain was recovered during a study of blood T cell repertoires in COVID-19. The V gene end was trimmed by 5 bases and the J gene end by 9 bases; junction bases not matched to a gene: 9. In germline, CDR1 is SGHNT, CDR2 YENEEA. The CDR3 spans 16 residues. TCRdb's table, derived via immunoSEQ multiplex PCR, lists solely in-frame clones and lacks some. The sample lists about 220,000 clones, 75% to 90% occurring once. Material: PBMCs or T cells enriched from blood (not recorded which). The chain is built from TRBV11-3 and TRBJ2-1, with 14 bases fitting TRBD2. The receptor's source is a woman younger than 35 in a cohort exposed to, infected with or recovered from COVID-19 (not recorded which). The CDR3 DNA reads TGTGCCAGCAGCCCGCCGGGACTAGCGGGAGAAAGTGAGCAGTTCTTC. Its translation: CASSPPGLAGESEQFF.